This T cell receptor (beta chain) originates from a study of blood T cell repertoires in COVID-19. Clones were sequenced by immunoSEQ multiplex PCR, and TCRdb holds only the in-frame ones, with some missing. The table lists about 190,000 clones, about 82% of them singletons. This clone appeared a few times. The sample was PBMCs or T cells enriched from blood (not recorded which). This receptor was taken from a man between 35 and 55 years old with acute COVID-19.

The CDR3, as DNA: TGTGCCAGCAGTCCCTCCGATCAGCCCCAGCATTTT. Translating it yields CASSPSDQPQHF. The chain combines TRBV28 with TRBJ1-5; no reliable D call. Germline V gives CDR1 MDHEN, CDR2 SYDVKM. V lost 5 bases, J lost 5 bases, and 7 bases lay in between. This CDR3 is built from 12 residues.